These 10 T cell receptor beta chains came from one sample sequenced in a study of blood T cell repertoires in COVID-19. Sequencing used immunoSEQ multiplex PCR; TCRdb keeps in-frame clones, though not all of them. The table has 140,000 to 150,000 clones, roughly 88% seen once. The sample taken for sequencing was PBMCs or T cells enriched from blood (not recorded which). The source is a woman in her 30s with acute COVID-19.

The rearrangement uses TRBV28 and TRBJ2-3, with 16 bases that match TRBD2. The length of the CDR3 is 20 residues. Looked up from germline, CDR1 is MDHEN and CDR2 is SYDVKM. The V gene end was trimmed by 5 bases and the J gene end by 1 base; junction bases not matched to a gene: 12. This CDR3 reads CASSPGLAGGPVHRTDTQYF. The CDR3 DNA reads as TGTGCCAGCAGTCCGGGACTAGCGGGAGGGCCGGTTCACCGCACAGATACGCAGTATTTT.

The chain's CDR3 is CASSVTDGTPSGNTIYF. Written as DNA, the CDR3 is TGTGCCAGCAGCGTAACCGACGGGACACCTTCTGGAAACACCATATATTTT. The chain uses TRBV9 and TRBJ1-3; D perhaps matches TRBD1 (6 bases). Germline V gives CDR1 SGDLS, CDR2 YYNGEE. V was clipped by 1 base and J by 1 base, with 15 bases between them. The CDR3 covers 17 residues.

The rearrangement links TRBV6-5 to TRBJ2-6; D is perhaps TRBD2 (6 bases). Looked up from germline, CDR1 is MNHEY and CDR2 is SVGAGI. CDR3 size: 14 residues. The V end lost 6 bases, the J end lost 0 bases, and 6 bases lay between the germline ends. The CDR3 is CASSGSSGANVLTF. DNA for the CDR3: TGTGCCAGCAGCGGGAGCTCTGGGGCCAACGTCCTGACTTTC.

This sequence joins TRBV7-9 and TRBJ2-6; D uncertain. The CDR3 is 19 residues long. Germline V gene data show CDR1 as SEHNR and CDR2 as FQNEAQ (reference sequence). Trimming shortened V by 2 bases and J by 0 bases, and 17 bases separated the two germline ends. Written as DNA, the CDR3 is TGTGCCAGCAGCTTATTCAGGTGGGCCCTTAGCTCTGGGGCCAACGTCCTGACTTTC. Its translation: CASSLFRWALSSGANVLTF.

The count of this clone is one. This chain joins TRBV7-9 and TRBJ1-1; a weak D match, TRBD1 (5 bases). V lost 1 base to trimming and J lost 0 bases, with 12 bases between them. Germline CDR1 reads SEHNR; CDR2 reads FQNEAQ (reference sequence). This CDR3 region has 16 residues. The CDR3 DNA follows: TGTGCCAGCAGCTTAGTTTTGGCAGGGATGAACACTGAAGCTTTCTTT. Translation gives CASSLVLAGMNTEAFF. The variable domain in full, completed from reference TRBV7-9 and TRBJ1-1, reads DTGVSQNPRHKITKRGQNVTFRCDPISEHNRLYWYRQTLGQGPEFLTYFQNEAQLEKSRLLSDRFSAERPKGSFSTLEIQRTEQGDSAMYLCASSLVLAGMNTEAFFGQGTRLTVV.

This chain connects TRBV4-1 to TRBJ1-2; TRBD1 matches at 9 bases. The CDR3 totals 19 residues. CDR1 is MGHRA and CDR2 is YSYEKL in the germline V gene. The junction had 13 bases not matched to a gene; V was cut back by 2 bases and J by 0 bases. DNA of the CDR3: TGCGCCAGCAGCCAACGAGCACCGGGACAGGGCTTAACTAACTATGGCTACACCTTC. This translates into CASSQRAPGQGLTNYGYTF.

The rearrangement links TRBV11-2 to TRBJ2-7; D is possibly TRBD1 (5 bases). Germline CDR1 and CDR2: SGHAT and FQNNGV. V was shortened by 5 bases and J by 2 bases, with 7 bases between the two germline ends. The CDR3 covers 12 residues. Here the CDR3 DNA reads TGTGCCAGCAGCCCACAGGCCTACGAGCAGTACTTC. Amino acids: CASSPQAYEQYF.

The chain joins TRBV5-1 to TRBJ1-6; D is possibly TRBD1 (6 bases). V was shortened by 4 bases and J by 13 bases, with 21 bases between the two germline ends. Germline V CDR1 and CDR2: SGHRS, YFSETQ. The CDR3 contains 15 residues. CDR3 in amino acids: CASSAQGVISSPLHF. In DNA form, the CDR3 reads TGCGCCAGCAGCGCACAGGGCGTTATAAGTTCGCCCCTCCACTTT. The full variable domain, rest sourced from reference TRBV5-1 and TRBJ1-6, is KAGVTQTPRYLIKTRGQQVTLSCSPISGHRSVSWYQQTPGQGLQFLFEYFSETQRNKGNFPGRFSGRQFSNSRSEMNVSTLELGDSALYLCASSAQGVISSPLHFGNGTRLTVT.

This sequence joins TRBV19 and TRBJ1-1; perhaps TRBD1 as D (5 bases). This CDR3 is 16 amino acids long. Germline lookup yields CDR1 LNHDA and CDR2 SQIVND (reference sequence). Trimming stripped 7 bases from V and 4 bases from J, with 22 bases between. The CDR3 reads CASTPKEGRGVTEAFF. The CDR3 bases are TGTGCCAGTACCCCGAAGGAGGGGAGGGGAGTCACTGAAGCTTTCTTT.

V gene TRBV30 combines with J gene TRBJ1-1; 9 bases map to TRBD1. CDR1 is GTSNPN, CDR2 SVGIG, per germline (reference sequence). The length of the CDR3 is 13 residues. V trimming: 2 bases; J trimming: 4 bases; junction bases outside the gene matches: 2. The CDR3 reads CAWSQTGGTEAFF. CDR3 nucleotide sequence: TGTGCCTGGAGTCAGACAGGGGGCACTGAAGCTTTCTTT.